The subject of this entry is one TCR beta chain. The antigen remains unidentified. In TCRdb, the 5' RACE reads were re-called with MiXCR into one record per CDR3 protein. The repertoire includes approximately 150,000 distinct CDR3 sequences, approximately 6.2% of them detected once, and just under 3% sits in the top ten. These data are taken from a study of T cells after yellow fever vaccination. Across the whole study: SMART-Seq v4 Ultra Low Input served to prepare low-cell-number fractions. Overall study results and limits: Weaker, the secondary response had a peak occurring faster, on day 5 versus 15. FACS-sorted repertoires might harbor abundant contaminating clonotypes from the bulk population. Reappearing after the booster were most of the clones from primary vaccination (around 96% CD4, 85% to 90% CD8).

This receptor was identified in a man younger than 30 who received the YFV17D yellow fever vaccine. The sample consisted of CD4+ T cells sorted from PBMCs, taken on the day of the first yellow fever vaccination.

The CDR3 here is CARGPGPYGYTF. The CDR3 DNA reads as TGTGCCAGGGGCCCCGGACCCTATGGCTACACCTTC. The gene calls are TRBV4-2 and TRBJ1-2, with unresolved D. Germline assignment: CDR1 LGHNA and CDR2 YNFKEQ. V lost 9 bases and J lost 4, with 12 bases in between. The CDR3 is made up of 12 amino acids.